This T cell receptor beta chain derives from a study of PD-L1 blockade in urothelial cancer. Study as a whole: Prior chemotherapy ranged from 0 to 3 regimens per patient.

With regard to this clone: Its matching antigen is unknown.

General observations from the study: Better survival was predicted by below-median pretreatment blood TCR clonality.

The CDR3 runs to 18 residues. Germline CDR1 and CDR2: SGHNT and YENEEA. V gave up 2 bases and J gave up 1 base, with 18 bases separating them. Sequenced by immunoSEQ multiplex PCR; TCRdb stores in-frame clones only, minus some. Among some 76,000 clones listed, 85% to 90% were seen once. Material: PBMCs, obtained around atezolizumab (anti-PD-L1) treatment. The sequence was collected from a man aged 55-75 years with urothelial cancer. The chain is built from TRBV11-3 and TRBJ2-4; D remains ambiguous. The CDR3 nucleotides are TGTGCCAGCAGCTTATCGGCCGCGACGACTGGGGCCAAAAACATTCAGTACTTC. It codes for CASSLSAATTGAKNIQYF.